This TCR beta chain was identified during a study of T cell responses to AZD1222 COVID-19 vaccine. The study, taken as a whole, reports: Repertoires were sampled only after the peak T cell response. Vaccine-related CD4 TCRs covered spike, predominating at 160-218 and 743-854.

Only in-frame clones appear in the TCRdb table, and some are missing; sequencing was by immunoSEQ multiplex PCR. The repertoire consists of about 270,000 clones, with 94% occurring once and the leading ten covering roughly 0.51%. Both about-4-week and about-12-week second-dose recipients were combined. J gave up 3 bases and V 8 bases, and 10 bases lay outside the gene matches. The CDR3 contains 17 residues. CDR1 and CDR2 from the germline V gene are SNHLY and FYNNEI. For this clone: The antigen is not known.

The genes are TRBV2 and TRBJ2-3; 14 nucleotides agree with TRBD2. This specimen consisted of peripheral blood, obtained 28 days after the second AZD1222 dose. This sequence was found in an adult who received the AZD1222 COVID-19 vaccine. The CDR3 sequence is CASGGLAGGLPTDTQYF. CDR3 coding DNA: TGTGCCAGCGGAGGACTAGCGGGGGGCCTCCCTACAGATACGCAGTATTTT.